This is a list of T cell receptor beta chains from one sample in a study of shared clonotypes between healthy human individuals. Some clones are missing from TCRdb's copy, which holds only in-frame ones; the method was immunoSEQ multiplex PCR. The data contain approximately 700,000 clones, around four fifths of them seen just once; the ten biggest clones take up 1.5% to 2%. The sequenced sample was memory CD4+ T cells sorted from blood. These receptor sequences come from a woman in her twenties or thirties in good health. Each CDR3 is given with its conserved first and last residue. Each record gives: J gene, D gene, V gene, clone size, CDR3 protein, CDR3 DNA. The D gene is left open where the match is weak. Only part of the rows carry a size: once, few, many, or a class if the clone is expanded.

TRBJ1-2,TRBD1,TRBV5-1,.,CASSPDGYGTVGYTF,TGCGCCAGCAGCCCGGACGGATACGGGACAGTTGGCTACACCTTC
TRBJ2-1,TRBD2,TRBV5-1,.,CASSPGTSGSRNEQFF,TGCGCCAGCAGCCCGGGGACTAGCGGGAGTCGGAATGAGCAGTTCTTC
TRBJ1-5,TRBD1,TRBV2,.,CASTGGSGQPQHF,TGTGCCAGCACAGGGGGCTCGGGTCAGCCCCAGCATTTT
TRBJ1-4,TRBD1,TRBV4-1,.,CASSQGRGPTNEKLFF,TGCGCCAGCAGCCAAGGGAGGGGGCCGACTAATGAAAAACTGTTTTTT
TRBJ2-3,TRBD2,TRBV18,.,CASSQRLAGGSTDTQYF,TGTGCCAGCTCCCAAAGACTAGCGGGAGGTAGCACAGATACGCAGTATTTT
TRBJ2-2,.,TRBV6-6,.,CASSPTGAGGELFF,TGTGCCAGCAGTCCCACCGGGGCGGGGGGGGAGCTGTTTTTT
TRBJ2-7,TRBD1,TRBV13,once,CASSFRTGSDYEQYF,TGTGCCAGCAGCTTTCGGACAGGGTCGGACTACGAGCAGTACTTC
TRBJ1-4,TRBD1,TRBV23-1,.,CAQRQGREKLFF,TGCGCCCAAAGACAGGGACGTGAAAAACTGTTTTTT
TRBJ2-2,TRBD1,TRBV2,few,CAVNTGGYTGELFF,TGTGCCGTCAACACAGGGGGGTACACCGGGGAGCTGTTTTTT
TRBJ1-1,.,TRBV11-2,few,CASSLLRMNTEAFF,TGTGCCAGCAGCTTACTTCGAATGAACACTGAAGCTTTCTTT
TRBJ2-1,.,TRBV27,.,CASSQGLDSYNEQFF,TGTGCCAGCAGCCAGGGCCTTGACTCCTACAATGAGCAGTTCTTC
TRBJ2-7,.,TRBV7-6,.,CASSSQGQQYF,TGTGCCAGCAGCTCCCAGGGTCAGCAGTACTTC
TRBJ2-5,.,TRBV14,.,CASSPTAETQYF,TGTGCCAGCAGCCCCACCGCGGAGACCCAGTACTTC
TRBJ1-1,.,TRBV5-1,.,CASSLWGGDTEAFF,TGCGCCAGCAGCTTGTGGGGGGGAGACACTGAAGCTTTCTTT
TRBJ1-1,TRBD1,TRBV19,.,CASTKGARNTEAFF,TGTGCCAGTACAAAGGGGGCGCGAAACACTGAAGCTTTCTTT
TRBJ2-3,TRBD2,TRBV7-2,.,CASSFSWAGGTDTQYF,TGTGCCAGCAGCTTTTCCTGGGCGGGAGGGACGGATACGCAGTATTTT
TRBJ2-1,TRBD2,TRBV7-3,.,CASSSSSGLAGANEQFF,TGTGCCAGCAGCTCGTCTTCCGGGCTAGCGGGAGCTAATGAGCAGTTCTTC
TRBJ1-5,.,TRBV28,medium-sized,CASSFGFPSNQPQHF,TGTGCCAGCAGTTTTGGCTTCCCTAGCAATCAGCCCCAGCATTTT